Following are 24 T cell receptor beta chains from one sample sequenced in a study of PD-1 blockade in classical Hodgkin lymphoma. Produced via immunoSEQ multiplex PCR; TCRdb's table is partial and in-frame only. The sample yields around 20,000 clones, roughly 77% seen once. Brentuximab vedotin exposure varied, and every patient relapsed after autologous stem cell transplantation. The sequenced sample was peripheral blood mononuclear cells (PBMCs), obtained before the second cycle of nivolumab. Receptors were obtained from a human donor with classical Hodgkin lymphoma.

The chain has TRBV11-3 and TRBJ1-2; a weak D match, TRBD1 (6 bases). The CDR3 runs 16 residues. Germline assignment: CDR1 SGHNT and CDR2 YENEEA. V was cut by 5 bases and J by 8 bases, with 24 bases left in between. This chain's CDR3 is CASSQEDRPLGEGYTF. As DNA, the CDR3 is TGTGCCAGCAGCCAAGAGGACAGACCCTTGGGCGAAGGCTACACCTTC.

This clone was counted a few times. V usage is TRBV19 and J usage is TRBJ1-6; D remains ambiguous. The CDR3 is 13 residues long. Germline V gene lookup returns CDR1 LNHDA and CDR2 SQIVND (reference sequence). V lost 5 bases, J lost 8 bases, and 10 bases lay in between. Written as DNA, the CDR3 is TGTGCCAGTAGTCCACGACGGGATTCACCCCTCCACTTT. Protein: CASSPRRDSPLHF.

The chain combines TRBV27 with TRBJ2-3; 8 bases are a match to TRBD2. V lost 6 bases to trimming and J lost 3 bases; unmatched junction nucleotides: 8. From germline, CDR1 is MNHEY and CDR2 SMNVEV (reference sequence). The CDR3 is made up of 15 amino acids. Here the CDR3 reads CASRVAGRGTDTQYF. DNA for the CDR3: TGTGCCAGCAGAGTAGCGGGGCGAGGGACAGATACGCAGTATTTT.

The chain recombines TRBV7-2 with TRBJ1-6; possibly TRBD1 for D (5 bases). Trimming pared 4 bases from V and 7 bases from J, leaving 11 bases between. The CDR3 totals 14 residues. Germline V gene sequence: CDR1 SGHTA, CDR2 FQGNSA. As DNA, the CDR3 is TGTGCCAGCAGCTCGGGACCGAACAATTCACCCCTCCACTTT. Residues: CASSSGPNNSPLHF.

The rearrangement links TRBV7-9 to TRBJ1-2; tentatively, D is TRBD1 (6 bases). The CDR3 totals 13 residues. V shed 5 bases and J shed 1 base, with 8 bases lying between them. Germline V gene lookup returns CDR1 SEHNR and CDR2 FQNEAQ (reference sequence). Here the CDR3 reads CASSMDSNYGYTF. The DNA for the CDR3 is TGTGCCAGCAGCATGGACAGTAACTATGGCTACACCTTC.

V is TRBV5-6 and J is TRBJ1-3; 7 positions match TRBD1. This CDR3 spans 16 amino acids. From germline, CDR1 is SGHDT and CDR2 YYEEEE. The J segment lost 0 bases and the V segment lost 4 bases, leaving 7 bases of the junction unmatched. As DNA, the CDR3 is TGTGCCAGCAGCACAACAGGGGTCAGCTCTGGAAACACCATATATTTT. Its protein product is CASSTTGVSSGNTIYF.

This rearrangement joins TRBV6-5 to TRBJ1-6; the D is unclear. This CDR3 comprises 14 residues. The ends were cut back, 5 bases at V and 7 bases at J, with 12 bases in the middle. Germline CDR1 MNHEY, CDR2 SVGAGI. The DNA for the CDR3 is TGTGCCAGCAGTGAAGGGCAGGAGAATTCACCCCTCCACTTT. Translating gives CASSEGQENSPLHF.

The rearrangement links TRBV6-5 to TRBJ1-2, with D hard to call. The V and J ends lost 4 bases and 1 base respectively, with 10 bases between them. Germline-derived CDR1 and CDR2 are MNHEY and SVGAGI. The CDR3 totals 14 residues. CDR3 in amino acids: CASSSEGGNYGYTF. The CDR3 region has the DNA TGTGCCAGCAGTTCAGAGGGCGGTAACTATGGCTACACCTTC.

The chain uses TRBV30 and TRBJ1-1; 10 bases match TRBD1. This CDR3 region has 20 residues. CDR1 and CDR2 (germline): GTSNPN, SVGIG (reference sequence). After removal of 3 bases from V and 5 bases from J, the junction contained 24 bases not matched to a gene. CDR3 coding DNA: TGTGCCTGGAGATCCGGCGAAAGCAGGACAGGGGGTAATCGAGAAACTGAAGCTTTCTTT. Translating gives CAWRSGESRTGGNRETEAFF.

V gene TRBV30 combines with J gene TRBJ2-3, with 8 positions matching TRBD1. V lost 1 base and J lost 3; bases outside the gene matches: 3. In germline, CDR1 is GTSNPN, CDR2 SVGIG (reference sequence). This CDR3 is built from 14 residues. The CDR3 spells CAWSEGQGTDTQYF. The CDR3 DNA follows: TGTGCCTGGAGTGAAGGACAGGGTACAGATACGCAGTATTTT.

The chain recombines TRBV19 with TRBJ1-2, with D tentatively TRBD1 (5 bases). CDR1 and CDR2 (germline): LNHDA, SQIVND (reference sequence). V lost 4 bases and J lost 7, with 13 bases in between. The CDR3 is 13 amino acids. The CDR3 protein is CASSRQPTGGYTF. The CDR3 nucleotides read TGTGCCAGTAGTAGACAGCCCACGGGTGGCTACACCTTC.

This chain's CDR3 is CASSIPQGGGEKLFF. CDR3 bases: TGTGCCAGTAGTATCCCACAGGGGGGAGGTGAAAAACTGTTTTTT. The V gene is TRBV19, the J gene TRBJ1-4, with 8 bases identical to TRBD1. Germline V gene data show CDR1 as LNHDA and CDR2 as SQIVND (reference sequence). Trimming removed 3 bases from V and 7 bases from J; junction bases left unmatched: 7. CDR3 length equals 15 residues.

This chain's CDR3 is CASSLGGELIYEQYF. CDR3 nucleotides: TGTGCCAGCAGCTTAGGCGGTGAGTTAATTTACGAGCAGTACTTC. This sequence joins TRBV9 and TRBJ2-5; D is unclear. The end of the DNA is better explained by TRBJ2-7, so the J call may be wrong. This CDR3 comprises 15 residues. Germline V lookup: CDR1 SGDLS, CDR2 YYNGEE.

The chain couples TRBV19 to TRBJ2-1; 10 nucleotides line up with TRBD2. CDR3 length: 15 amino acids. Germline V lookup: CDR1 LNHDA, CDR2 SQIVND (reference sequence). After removal of 5 bases from V and 5 bases from J, the junction contained 6 bases not matched to a gene. CDR3 protein: CASSFPSGGHNEQFF. The CDR3 region has the DNA TGTGCCAGTAGTTTCCCTAGCGGGGGCCACAATGAGCAGTTCTTC. Combining the CDR3 with reference TRBV19 and TRBJ2-1 gives the whole variable domain DGGITQSPKYLFRKEGQNVTLSCEQNLNHDAMYWYRQDPGQGLRLIYYSQIVNDFQKGDIAEGYSVSREKKESFPLTVTSAQKNPTAFYLCASSFPSGGHNEQFFGPGTRLTVL.

The V gene is TRBV2, the J gene TRBJ1-1; 8 bases line up with TRBD1. Germline loops: CDR1 SNHLY, CDR2 FYNNEI. This CDR3 is built from 15 residues. J gave up 9 bases and V 7 bases, and 16 bases lay outside the gene matches. CDR3 nucleotide sequence: TGTGCCAGCACCTTGTCGGGACAGGTAGTGGGGAAAGCTTTCTTT. This encodes CASTLSGQVVGKAFF.

The chain combines TRBV28 with TRBJ2-4, with 10 bases aligning to TRBD2. This CDR3 contains 20 residues. V lost 2 bases and J lost 2; bases outside the gene matches: 15. CDR1 is MDHEN, CDR2 SYDVKM, per germline. CDR3 amino acids: CASSLRVRGAGGPPKNIQYF. The CDR3 DNA sequence: TGTGCCAGCAGTTTAAGGGTTAGAGGAGCGGGAGGGCCCCCCAAAAACATTCAGTACTTC.

This clone was seen a few times. The gene calls are TRBV7-2 and TRBJ2-3; tentative D call: TRBD1 (5 bases). The germline V gene has CDR1 SGHTA and CDR2 FQGNSA. This CDR3 region has 11 residues. Trimming stripped 2 bases from V and 8 bases from J, with 5 bases between. CDR3: CASSLQGTQYF. The DNA of the CDR3 is TGTGCCAGCAGCTTACAGGGTACGCAGTATTTT.

The rearrangement links TRBV6-6 to TRBJ1-2, with a tentative D call TRBD1 (6 bases). Germline values: CDR1 MNHNY, CDR2 SVGAGI (reference sequence). The CDR3 spans 15 residues. Between the trimmed V and J ends, which lost 11 bases and 4 bases, there was a span of 23 bases. The CDR3 loop is CACKVPGDISYGYTF. In DNA, the CDR3 is TGTGCCTGCAAGGTTCCGGGGGACATCAGCTATGGCTACACCTTC.

The J gene is TRBJ2-3, the V gene TRBV21-1; TRBD2 is the table's D call, not checked against the DNA. TRBV21-1 represents a pseudogene. CDR3 length equals 21 residues. The CDR3 DNA is TGTGCCAGTCCGATCGACGGCGCCATAGCGGGGGGACCGACTCTCACAGATACGCAGTATTTT. Residues: CASPIDGAIAGGPTLTDTQYF.

This clone was recorded a few times. The V and J genes are TRBV7-2 and TRBJ2-7, with 13 bases identical to TRBD2. Germline V CDR1 and CDR2: SGHTA, FQGNSA. CDR3 length equals 16 residues. V shed 1 base, J shed 4 bases, and the junction held 4 bases outside the gene matches. Here the CDR3 DNA reads TGTGCCAGCAGCTTAGGACTAGCGGGAGGACTGTACGAGCAGTACTTC. It specifies CASSLGLAGGLYEQYF.

The chain couples TRBV5-5 to TRBJ1-4; D not resolved. Trimming took 2 bases from V and 2 from J, leaving 16 bases between them. Germline V lookup: CDR1 SGHKS, CDR2 YYEKEE (reference sequence). The CDR3 spans 17 residues. The chain's CDR3 is CASSFGERATTNEKLFF. For the CDR3, the DNA is TGTGCCAGCAGCTTTGGAGAGAGGGCGACTACTAATGAAAAACTGTTTTTT.

This clone was picked up a small number of times. The genes are TRBV18 and TRBJ1-6, with no clear D. Germline-derived CDR1 and CDR2 are KGHSH and LQKENI. The CDR3 covers 12 residues. V shed 5 bases and J shed 6 bases, with 5 bases lying between them. The DNA of the CDR3 is TGTGCCAGCTCAACCGGTAATTCACCCCTCCACTTT. This gives the protein CASSTGNSPLHF.

The V and J genes are TRBV29-1 and TRBJ2-5; TRBD1 matches at 8 bases. J gave up 5 bases and V 5 bases, and 13 bases lay outside the gene matches. The germline gives CDR1 SQVTM, CDR2 ANQGSEA. This CDR3 has 15 amino acids. DNA of the CDR3: TGCAGCGTTAGTTATGGGACAGGAGGCTTTGAGACCCAGTACTTC. It translates to CSVSYGTGGFETQYF.

The chain carries TRBV14 and TRBJ2-3, with D possibly matching TRBD2 (7 bases). CDR3 length: 16 residues. Germline V CDR1 and CDR2: SGHDN, FVKESK. The ends were cut back, 2 bases at V and 2 bases at J, with 14 bases in the middle. Here the CDR3 DNA reads TGTGCCAGCAGCCAAATACAGGGAGGGGTCACAGATACGCAGTATTTT. Its translation: CASSQIQGGVTDTQYF.